Below, 28 T cell receptor beta chains from the same sample are listed, as sequenced in a study of cytomegalovirus exposure and HLA in healthy donors (dated by TCRdb to about 2017). The library was produced with the immunoSEQ multiplex PCR assay. For the multiplex PCR, a mixture combining 60 forward primers for TCR Vbeta segments and 13 reverse primers for TCR Jbeta segments was used. Sourced from immuneACCESS, this table was stored by TCRdb with only in-frame sequences that have V and J called. A share of the clones is absent; for the studies checked, an unresolved V gene accounts for under half, and the remainder has no known explanation. The sample table lists approximately 150,000 clones, over 70% of them with a count of one. Around 14% of the sample is taken by the ten largest. Specimen: PBMCs. The origin of the receptors is a woman aged 35 to 49 in good health and CMV-seronegative.

The CDR3: CASSPGAGQGMDTQYF. The CDR3 nucleotides read TGTGCCAGCAGCCCCGGGGCCGGACAGGGTATGGATACGCAGTATTTT. The chain recombines TRBV9 with TRBJ2-3, with 8 bases aligning to TRBD1. Germline CDR1 is SGDLS and CDR2 is YYNGEE. The CDR3 spans 16 residues. V gave up 4 bases and J gave up 6 bases; unmatched junction bases: 13.

J is TRBJ2-2 and V is TRBV7-9, with no clear D. The CDR3 runs 12 residues. V was shortened by 6 bases and J by 4 bases, with 6 bases between the two germline ends. CDR1 is SEHNR and CDR2 is FQNEAQ in the germline V gene (reference sequence). CDR3 region: CASRLRTGELFF. CDR3 nucleotides: TGTGCCAGCAGGCTACGCACCGGGGAGCTGTTTTTT.

V gene TRBV4-3 combines with J gene TRBJ2-4; 9 nucleotides match TRBD1. Germline V CDR1 and CDR2: LGHNA, YSLEER. V shed 0 bases, J shed 8 bases, and the junction held 2 bases outside the gene matches. This CDR3 spans 14 amino acids. In nucleotides, the CDR3 is TGCGCCAGCAGCCAAGATACAGGGGGCTACATTCAGTACTTC. Protein product: CASSQDTGGYIQYF.

The chain links TRBV28 to TRBJ2-7; 9 bases match TRBD1. CDR3 length: 14 residues. V shed 10 bases and J 3 bases; nucleotides not matched to a gene: 10. CDR1 is MDHEN and CDR2 is SYDVKM in the germline V gene. CDR3 sequence (DNA): TGTGCCACCCTGTCCGGGACAGGGAACTACGAGCAGTACTTC. Protein: CATLSGTGNYEQYF.

This chain connects TRBV7-2 to TRBJ1-6; no definite D call. The CDR3 has 15 residues. The V gene's germline CDR1 is SGHTA and CDR2 FQGNSA. The V and J ends lost 1 base and 4 bases respectively, with 8 bases between them. The chain's CDR3 is CASSLVGSYNSPLHF. DNA for the CDR3: TGTGCCAGCAGCTTAGTGGGCTCTTATAATTCACCCCTCCACTTT. The full variable domain, in which reference TRBV7-2 and TRBJ1-6 provide the parts outside the CDR3, is GAGVSQSPSNKVTEKGKDVELRCDPISGHTALYWYRQSLGQGLEFLIYFQGNSAPDKSGLPSDRFSAERTGGSVSTLTIQRTQQEDSAVYLCASSLVGSYNSPLHFGNGTRLTVT.

The rearrangement joins TRBV5-1 to TRBJ2-1; 13 bases are shared with TRBD2. The germline gives CDR1 SGHRS, CDR2 YFSETQ. The length of the CDR3 is 15 residues. V shed 3 bases, J shed 6 bases, and the junction held 3 bases outside the gene matches. In DNA, the CDR3 is TGCGCCAGCAGCTCACTAGCGGGGGGGGTCAATGAGCAGTTCTTC. Protein sequence: CASSSLAGGVNEQFF.

The J gene is TRBJ2-5, the V gene TRBV18; TRBD1 agrees at 9 bases. The CDR3 runs to 14 residues. V was pared by 4 bases and J by 5 bases, with 5 bases of the junction left unmatched. Germline V CDR1 and CDR2: KGHSH, LQKENI. The CDR3 region is CASSHGQGSETQYF. The CDR3 bases are TGTGCCAGCTCACACGGACAGGGGAGCGAGACCCAGTACTTC.

Regarding this clone: Within the sample, other DNA sequences also encode this same CDR3. The chain joins TRBV27 to TRBJ1-6, with 10 positions matching TRBD1. With 6 bases clipped from V and 9 bases from J, the junction kept 5 bases outside the gene matches. The CDR3 length is 14 residues. CDR1 and CDR2 (germline): MNHEY, SMNVEV (reference sequence). This CDR3 reads CASSSGTGVSPLHF. The CDR3 DNA is TGTGCCAGCAGCTCCGGGACAGGGGTTTCACCCCTCCACTTT.

The chain employs TRBV6-6 and TRBJ2-6, with 7 nucleotides matching TRBD1. J was trimmed by 2 bases and V by 0 bases; bases with no gene match: 1. The CDR3 spans 16 residues. Germline V lookup: CDR1 MNHNY, CDR2 SVGAGI (reference sequence). The DNA of the CDR3 is TGTGCCAGCAGTTACTCGGGGACAGCTGGGGCCAACGTCCTGACTTTC. This translates into CASSYSGTAGANVLTF.

The chain combines TRBV19 with TRBJ1-1; the match to TRBD1 covers 8 bases. Germline-derived CDR1 and CDR2 are LNHDA and SQIVND (reference sequence). CDR3 length equals 14 residues. Unmatched junction bases numbered 8, after V lost 6 bases and J lost 5 bases. In nucleotides, the CDR3 is TGTGCCAGTAGAAAGGACAGGGAGGGTACTGAAGCTTTCTTT. This translates into CASRKDREGTEAFF.

The genes are TRBV5-1 and TRBJ2-7; D call uncertain. Trimming left V 0 bases short and J 0 bases short, with 13 bases between. The CDR3 length is 16 residues. Germline CDR1 is SGHRS and CDR2 is YFSETQ. CDR3 protein: CASSLDLFQNSYEQYF. CDR3 nucleotides: TGCGCCAGCAGCTTGGATTTATTCCAGAACTCCTACGAGCAGTACTTC. Complete variable domain (other parts from reference TRBV5-1 and TRBJ2-7): KAGVTQTPRYLIKTRGQQVTLSCSPISGHRSVSWYQQTPGQGLQFLFEYFSETQRNKGNFPGRFSGRQFSNSRSEMNVSTLELGDSALYLCASSLDLFQNSYEQYFGPGTRLTVT.

This chain links TRBV19 with TRBJ1-5; 7 bases align to TRBD1. CDR1 is LNHDA, CDR2 SQIVND, per germline (reference sequence). V was pared by 6 bases and J by 4 bases, with 6 bases of the junction left unmatched. CDR3 length: 14 amino acids. The DNA for the CDR3 is TGTGCCAGTAGCCCGGGACAGTGGAATCAGCCCCAGCATTTT. Its translation is CASSPGQWNQPQHF.

This clone was seen a few times. The J gene is TRBJ2-3, the V gene TRBV4-1; a weak D match, TRBD2 (5 bases). Trimming removed 0 bases from V and 11 bases from J, with 15 bases in between. Germline CDR1 reads MGHRA; CDR2 reads YSYEKL. The CDR3 sequence is 14 residues long. CDR3 sequence: CASSQDRGSAVQYF. CDR3 DNA sequence: TGCGCCAGCAGCCAAGATCGGGGTAGCGCTGTGCAGTATTTT.

The rearrangement links TRBV6-5 to TRBJ1-1; D unresolved. V lost 5 bases, J lost 8 bases, and 18 bases lay in between. From germline, CDR1 is MNHEY and CDR2 SVGAGI. This CDR3 comprises 14 residues. The CDR3 here is CASSETPQRREAFF. The CDR3, as DNA: TGTGCCAGCAGTGAAACCCCGCAACGCCGGGAAGCTTTCTTT.

The chain combines TRBV6-1 with TRBJ2-7, with D possibly TRBD2 on 5 matching bases. Trimming cost V 0 bases and J 7 bases, with 13 bases left between them. The CDR3 is 14 residues long. Germline V gene data show CDR1 as MNHNS and CDR2 as SASEGT. The CDR3, as DNA: TGTGCCAGCAGTGAAGCGGCCGATTCGGGGGAGCAGTACTTC. Translation gives CASSEAADSGEQYF.

On this clone itself: Its ends do not fully match the called genes, so a read error is possible. The rearrangement links TRBV5-4 to TRBJ1-4, with 8 positions matching TRBD1. The germline V gene has CDR1 SGHNT and CDR2 YYREEE (reference sequence). This CDR3 contains 16 residues. CDR3 nucleotides: TGTGCCAGCAGCTTGGCCGGGACAGGAGATAATGAAAATCGGATTTTT. It encodes CASSLAGTGDNENRIF.

CDR3 in amino acids: CASSVVPGEMGTEAFF. CDR3 sequence (DNA): TGTGCCAGCAGCGTAGTTCCAGGGGAGATGGGCACTGAAGCTTTCTTT. The V call is TRBV9, the J call TRBJ1-1, with a tentative D call TRBD1 (6 bases). This CDR3 is 16 amino acids long. V was clipped by 0 bases and J by 4 bases, with 16 bases between them. Germline V gene sequence: CDR1 SGDLS, CDR2 YYNGEE. The complete variable domain, with remaining parts taken from reference TRBV9 and TRBJ1-1, reads DSGVTQTPKHLITATGQRVTLRCSPRSGDLSVYWYQQSLDQGLQFLIQYYNGEERAKGNILERFSAQQFPDLHSELNLSSLELGDSALYFCASSVVPGEMGTEAFFGQGTRLTVV.

J is TRBJ2-7 and V is TRBV25-1; 10 bases map to TRBD1. The J segment lost 6 bases and the V segment lost 2 bases, leaving 7 bases of the junction unmatched. This CDR3 spans 15 amino acids. The germline gives CDR1 MGHDK, CDR2 SYGVNS. The CDR3 here is CASSEPGQGQFEQYF. CDR3 nucleotide sequence: TGTGCCAGCAGTGAACCGGGACAGGGGCAGTTCGAGCAGTACTTC.

The chain links TRBV30 to TRBJ2-7, with D hard to call. Per germline, CDR1 GTSNPN and CDR2 SVGIG (reference sequence). V was trimmed by 0 bases and J by 5 bases, leaving 11 bases between them. CDR3 length equals 13 residues. The CDR3 DNA follows: TGTGCCTGGAGTGTACGGAGCGAGGACGAGCAGTACTTC. Its translation: CAWSVRSEDEQYF.

The rearrangement joins TRBV18 to TRBJ2-3; D call uncertain. This CDR3 contains 12 residues. Germline V lookup: CDR1 KGHSH, CDR2 LQKENI. Trimming took off 3 bases at V and 2 bases at J, with 3 bases between the two ends. The CDR3 reads CASSPSTDTQYF. The CDR3 DNA sequence: TGTGCCAGCTCACCCTCCACAGATACGCAGTATTTT.

This clone was observed a handful of times. This chain connects TRBV9 to TRBJ2-5; the D gene is possibly TRBD1 (5 bases). In germline, CDR1 is SGDLS, CDR2 YYNGEE. Between the trimmed V and J ends, which lost 0 bases and 5 bases, there was a span of 11 bases. The CDR3 spans 14 residues. The CDR3 sequence is CASSVEWGVETQYF. The CDR3 DNA reads TGTGCCAGCAGCGTAGAGTGGGGCGTGGAGACCCAGTACTTC.

The gene calls are TRBV7-9 and TRBJ2-2; 10 nucleotides agree with TRBD1. The CDR3 has 14 amino acids. V shed 9 bases, J shed 6 bases, and the junction held 7 bases outside the gene matches. Germline lookup yields CDR1 SEHNR and CDR2 FQNEAQ (reference sequence). The CDR3 protein is CASQGTGEAGELFF. CDR3 coding DNA: TGTGCCAGTCAGGGGACAGGGGAGGCCGGGGAGCTGTTTTTT.

The rearrangement uses TRBV11-3 and TRBJ1-1; maybe TRBD1 (6 bases). The CDR3 spans 17 residues. V was pared by 0 bases and J by 4 bases, with 18 bases between. Germline loops: CDR1 SGHNT, CDR2 YENEEA. CDR3 loop: CASSLEYSPGTFTEAFF. The CDR3 DNA reads as TGTGCCAGCAGCTTAGAGTATTCCCCAGGGACATTCACTGAAGCTTTCTTT.

The chain links TRBV5-6 to TRBJ2-6; D gene unclear. The CDR3 runs to 17 residues. V was pared by 3 bases and J by 1 base, with 14 bases between. Germline V gene lookup returns CDR1 SGHDT and CDR2 YYEEEE. The CDR3 sequence: CASSSPVRLSGANVLTF. The CDR3, as DNA: TGTGCCAGCAGCTCACCTGTCCGCCTATCTGGGGCCAACGTCCTGACTTTC.

J is TRBJ1-2 and V is TRBV7-2; TRBD1 aligns across 11 bases. The CDR3 spans 16 residues. Unmatched junction bases numbered 6, after V lost 1 base and J lost 5 bases. Germline V CDR1 and CDR2: SGHTA, FQGNSA. Here the CDR3 DNA reads TGTGCCAGCAGCTTAGGGGGACAGGGGGTTATATATGGCTACACCTTC. This gives the protein CASSLGGQGVIYGYTF. Full variable domain (missing parts from reference TRBV7-2 and TRBJ1-2): GAGVSQSPSNKVTEKGKDVELRCDPISGHTALYWYRQSLGQGLEFLIYFQGNSAPDKSGLPSDRFSAERTGGSVSTLTIQRTQQEDSAVYLCASSLGGQGVIYGYTFGSGTRLTVV.

The chain recombines TRBV27 with TRBJ2-5; TRBD1 aligns across 9 bases. V trimming: 6 bases; J trimming: 5 bases; junction bases outside the gene matches: 4. Germline lookup yields CDR1 MNHEY and CDR2 SMNVEV (reference sequence). The CDR3 covers 13 residues. The CDR3 loop is CASSRDREETQYF. The CDR3 DNA is TGTGCCAGCAGCCGGGACAGGGAGGAGACCCAGTACTTC.

This clone was found a few times. This sequence joins TRBV7-2 and TRBJ1-5; D is ambiguous. The germline V gene encodes CDR1 SGHTA and CDR2 FQGNSA. The CDR3 length is 13 residues. The V and J ends lost 3 bases and 6 bases respectively, with 9 bases between them. The CDR3 loop reads CASSFLRAQPQHF. The CDR3 DNA reads as TGTGCCAGCAGCTTTTTGAGGGCTCAGCCCCAGCATTTT.

The chain recombines TRBV27 with TRBJ2-4; 7 nucleotides align to TRBD1. The CDR3 sequence is 14 residues long. CDR1 and CDR2 from the germline V gene are MNHEY and SMNVEV (reference sequence). V gave up 6 bases and J gave up 12 bases; unmatched junction bases: 14. CDR3 bases: TGTGCCAGCAGACGCGACAGGGCGGTGGCCAGTCAGTACTTC. The encoded protein is CASRRDRAVASQYF.